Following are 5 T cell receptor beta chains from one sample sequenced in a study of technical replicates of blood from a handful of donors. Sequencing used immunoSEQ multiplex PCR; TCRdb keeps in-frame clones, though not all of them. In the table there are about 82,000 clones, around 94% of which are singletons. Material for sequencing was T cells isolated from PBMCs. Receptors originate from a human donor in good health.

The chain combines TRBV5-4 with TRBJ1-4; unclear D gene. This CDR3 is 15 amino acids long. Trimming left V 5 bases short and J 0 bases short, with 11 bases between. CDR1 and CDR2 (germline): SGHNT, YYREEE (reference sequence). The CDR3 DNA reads TGTGCCAGCAGTCCGGACTCCGCAACTAATGAAAAACTGTTTTTT. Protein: CASSPDSATNEKLFF.

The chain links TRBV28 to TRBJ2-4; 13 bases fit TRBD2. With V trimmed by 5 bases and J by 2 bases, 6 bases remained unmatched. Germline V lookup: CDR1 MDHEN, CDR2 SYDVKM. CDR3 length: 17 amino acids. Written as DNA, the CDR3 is TGTGCCAGCAGTCCCAAGACTAGCGGGAGGTCCAAAAACATTCAGTACTTC. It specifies CASSPKTSGRSKNIQYF.

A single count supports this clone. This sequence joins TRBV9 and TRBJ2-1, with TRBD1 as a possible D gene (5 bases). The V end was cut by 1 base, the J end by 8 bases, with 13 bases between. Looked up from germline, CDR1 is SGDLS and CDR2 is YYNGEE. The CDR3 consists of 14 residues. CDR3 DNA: TGTGCCAGCAGCGTACAGGGCGTATTGGATGAGCAGTTCTTC. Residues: CASSVQGVLDEQFF.

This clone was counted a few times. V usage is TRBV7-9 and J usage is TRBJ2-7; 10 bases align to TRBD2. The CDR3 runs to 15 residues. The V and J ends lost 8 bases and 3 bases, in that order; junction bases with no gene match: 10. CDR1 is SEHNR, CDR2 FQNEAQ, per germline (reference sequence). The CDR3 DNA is TGTGCCAGCCTCCAATTAGCGGGAGGTTTCTACGAGCAGTACTTC. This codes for CASLQLAGGFYEQYF.

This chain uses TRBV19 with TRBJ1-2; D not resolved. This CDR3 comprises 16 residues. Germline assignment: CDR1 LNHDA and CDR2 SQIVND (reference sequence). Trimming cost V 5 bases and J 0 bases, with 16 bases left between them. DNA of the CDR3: TGTGCCAGTAGTGAGCACGGGCAGAGGGCTAACTATGGCTACACCTTC. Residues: CASSEHGQRANYGYTF.